The clone carrying this TCR beta chain appeared many times. Antigen: not known. V lost 6 bases, J lost 1 base, and 4 bases stayed unmatched. In germline, CDR1 is MNHNS, CDR2 SASEGT. The CDR3 loop spans 14 amino acids. The data were obtained in a study of T-cell reconstitution after alpha-beta-depleted transplantation in children. Points from the study as a whole: About two months after transplant, alpha-beta T cells reportedly came from several hundred expanded graft clones.

The TCRbeta library incorporated unique molecular identifiers. MiXCR, run by TCRdb on the PCR reads, gives a single entry per CDR3 protein. The data hold about 180,000 distinct CDR3 sequences, with around 10% observed a single time. This TCR came from a boy aged 2 to 10 with acute myeloid leukemia, due to receive a stem cell transplant. The chain employs TRBV6-1 and TRBJ1-1, with TRBD1 matching 8 bases. The specimen was PBMCs, collected before TCRalphabeta/CD19-depleted stem cell transplant. The CDR3 DNA follows: TGTGCCAGCAGCCGCGGGACAGGGAACACTGAAGCTTTCTTT. It yields the protein CASSRGTGNTEAFF.